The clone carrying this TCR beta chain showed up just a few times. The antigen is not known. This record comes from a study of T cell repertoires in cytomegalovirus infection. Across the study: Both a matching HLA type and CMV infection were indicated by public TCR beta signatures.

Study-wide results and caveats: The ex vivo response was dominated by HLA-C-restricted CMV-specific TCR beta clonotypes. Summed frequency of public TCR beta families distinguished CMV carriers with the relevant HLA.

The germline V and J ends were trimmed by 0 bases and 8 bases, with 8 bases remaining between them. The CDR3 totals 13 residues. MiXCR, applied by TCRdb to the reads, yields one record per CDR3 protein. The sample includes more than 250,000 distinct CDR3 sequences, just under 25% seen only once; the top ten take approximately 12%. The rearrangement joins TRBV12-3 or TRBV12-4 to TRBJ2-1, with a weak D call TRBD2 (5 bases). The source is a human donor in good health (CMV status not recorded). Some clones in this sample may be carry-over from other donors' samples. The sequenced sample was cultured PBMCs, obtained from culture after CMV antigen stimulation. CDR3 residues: CASSLARRDEQFF. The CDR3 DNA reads TGTGCCAGCAGTTTAGCCAGGCGGGATGAGCAGTTCTTC.